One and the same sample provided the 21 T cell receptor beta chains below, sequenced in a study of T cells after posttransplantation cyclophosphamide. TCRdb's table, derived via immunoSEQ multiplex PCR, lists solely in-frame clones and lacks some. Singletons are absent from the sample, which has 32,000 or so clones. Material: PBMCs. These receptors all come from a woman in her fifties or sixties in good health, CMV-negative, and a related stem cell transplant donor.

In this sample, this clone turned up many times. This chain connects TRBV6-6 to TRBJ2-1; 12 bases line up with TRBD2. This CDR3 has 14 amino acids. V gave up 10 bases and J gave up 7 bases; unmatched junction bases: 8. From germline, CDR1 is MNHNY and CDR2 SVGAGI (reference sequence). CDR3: CATWTSGVENEQFF. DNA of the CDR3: TGTGCCACCTGGACTAGCGGGGTAGAAAATGAGCAGTTCTTC.

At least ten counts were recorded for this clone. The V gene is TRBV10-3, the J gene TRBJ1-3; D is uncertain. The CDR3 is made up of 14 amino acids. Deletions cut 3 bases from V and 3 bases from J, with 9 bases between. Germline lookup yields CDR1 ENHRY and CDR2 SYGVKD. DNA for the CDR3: TGTGCCATCAGTGACCCGGTTTTTGGAAACACCATATATTTT. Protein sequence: CAISDPVFGNTIYF.

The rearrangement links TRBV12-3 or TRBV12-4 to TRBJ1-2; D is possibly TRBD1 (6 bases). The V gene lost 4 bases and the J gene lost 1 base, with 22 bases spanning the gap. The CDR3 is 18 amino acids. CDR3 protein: CASSSVRGYRAGNYGYTF. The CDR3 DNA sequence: TGTGCCAGCAGTTCGGTCAGGGGATACAGGGCTGGTAACTATGGCTACACCTTC.

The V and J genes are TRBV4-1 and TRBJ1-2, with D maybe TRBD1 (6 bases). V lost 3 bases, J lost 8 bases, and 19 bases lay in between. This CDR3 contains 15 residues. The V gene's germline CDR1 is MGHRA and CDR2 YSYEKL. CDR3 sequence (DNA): TGCGCCAGCAGCCACGCGGGACAAGAGTCCAACGGCTACACCTTC. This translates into CASSHAGQESNGYTF.

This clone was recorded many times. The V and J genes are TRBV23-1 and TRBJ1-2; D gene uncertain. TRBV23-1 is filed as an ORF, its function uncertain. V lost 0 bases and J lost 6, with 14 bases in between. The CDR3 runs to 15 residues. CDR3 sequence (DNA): TGCGCCAGCAGTCAATCAAAGCCTAAGCCGGATGGCTACACCTTC. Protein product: CASSQSKPKPDGYTF.

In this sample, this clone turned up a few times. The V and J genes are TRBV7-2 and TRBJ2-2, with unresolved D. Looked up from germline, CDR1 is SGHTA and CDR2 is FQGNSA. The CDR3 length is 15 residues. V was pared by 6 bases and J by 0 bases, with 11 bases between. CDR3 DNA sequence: TGTGCCAGCAGTCGAAGGGTTGCGAACACCGGGGAGCTGTTTTTT. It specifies CASSRRVANTGELFF.

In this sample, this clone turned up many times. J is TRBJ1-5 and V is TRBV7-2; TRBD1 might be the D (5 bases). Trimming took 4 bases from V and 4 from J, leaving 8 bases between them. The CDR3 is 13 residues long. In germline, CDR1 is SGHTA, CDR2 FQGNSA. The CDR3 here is CASSWGYNQPQHF. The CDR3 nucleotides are TGTGCCAGCAGCTGGGGCTATAATCAGCCCCAGCATTTT.

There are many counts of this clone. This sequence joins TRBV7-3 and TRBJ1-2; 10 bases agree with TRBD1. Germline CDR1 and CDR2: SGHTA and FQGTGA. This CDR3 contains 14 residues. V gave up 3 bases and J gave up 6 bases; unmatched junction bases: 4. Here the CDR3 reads CASSLSGTGDGYTF. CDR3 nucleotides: TGTGCCAGCAGCTTGTCCGGGACAGGGGATGGCTACACCTTC.

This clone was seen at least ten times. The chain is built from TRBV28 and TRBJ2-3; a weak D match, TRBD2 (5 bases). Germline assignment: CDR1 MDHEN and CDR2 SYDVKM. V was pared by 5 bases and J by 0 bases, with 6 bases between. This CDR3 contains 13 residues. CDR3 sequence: CASSRGSTDTQYF. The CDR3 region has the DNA TGTGCCAGCAGTCGGGGTAGCACAGATACGCAGTATTTT.

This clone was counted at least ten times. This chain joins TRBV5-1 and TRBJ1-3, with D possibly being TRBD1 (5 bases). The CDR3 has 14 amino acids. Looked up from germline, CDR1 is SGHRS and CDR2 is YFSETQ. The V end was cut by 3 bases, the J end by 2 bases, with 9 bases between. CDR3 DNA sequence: TGCGCCAGCAGCTCACAGGTCGCTGGAAACACCATATATTTT. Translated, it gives CASSSQVAGNTIYF.

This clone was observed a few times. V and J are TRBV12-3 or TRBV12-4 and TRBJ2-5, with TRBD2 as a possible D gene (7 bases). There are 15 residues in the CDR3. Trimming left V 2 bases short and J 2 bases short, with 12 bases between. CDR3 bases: TGTGCCAGCAGTTTATGGGCGGGGGCTCAAGAGACCCAGTACTTC. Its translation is CASSLWAGAQETQYF.

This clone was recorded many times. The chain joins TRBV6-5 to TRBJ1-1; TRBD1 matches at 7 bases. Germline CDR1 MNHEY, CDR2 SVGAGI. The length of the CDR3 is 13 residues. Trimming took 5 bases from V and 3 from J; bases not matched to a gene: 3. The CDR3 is CASSPQGDTEAFF. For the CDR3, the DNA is TGTGCCAGCAGTCCCCAGGGGGACACTGAAGCTTTCTTT.

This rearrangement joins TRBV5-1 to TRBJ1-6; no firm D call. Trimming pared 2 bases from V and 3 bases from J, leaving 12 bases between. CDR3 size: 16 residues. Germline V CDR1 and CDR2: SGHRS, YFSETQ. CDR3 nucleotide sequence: TGCGCCAGCAGCTTACGCGCGGCCAGCTATAATTCACCCCTCCACTTT. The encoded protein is CASSLRAASYNSPLHF. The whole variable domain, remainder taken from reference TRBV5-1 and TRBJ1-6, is KAGVTQTPRYLIKTRGQQVTLSCSPISGHRSVSWYQQTPGQGLQFLFEYFSETQRNKGNFPGRFSGRQFSNSRSEMNVSTLELGDSALYLCASSLRAASYNSPLHFGNGTRLTVT.

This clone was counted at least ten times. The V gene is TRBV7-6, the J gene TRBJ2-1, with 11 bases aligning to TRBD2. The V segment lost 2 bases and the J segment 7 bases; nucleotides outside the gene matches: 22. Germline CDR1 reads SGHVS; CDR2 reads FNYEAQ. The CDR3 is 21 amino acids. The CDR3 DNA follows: TGTGCCAGCAGCTTAAGGGCGGAAAGCCCCTTTAGCGGGAGGGCCAAGAATGAGCAGTTCTTC. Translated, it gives CASSLRAESPFSGRAKNEQFF.

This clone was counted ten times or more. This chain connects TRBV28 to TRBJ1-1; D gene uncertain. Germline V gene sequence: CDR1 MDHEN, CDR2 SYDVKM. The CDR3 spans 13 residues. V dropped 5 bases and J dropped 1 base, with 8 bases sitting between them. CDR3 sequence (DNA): TGTGCCAGCAGTCTTATAGCGAACACTGAAGCTTTCTTT. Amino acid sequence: CASSLIANTEAFF. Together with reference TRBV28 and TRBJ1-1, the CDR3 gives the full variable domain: DVKVTQSSRYLVKRTGEKVFLECVQDMDHENMFWYRQDPGLGLRLIYFSYDVKMKEKGDIPEGYSVSREKKERFSLILESASTNQTSMYLCASSLIANTEAFFGQGTRLTVV.

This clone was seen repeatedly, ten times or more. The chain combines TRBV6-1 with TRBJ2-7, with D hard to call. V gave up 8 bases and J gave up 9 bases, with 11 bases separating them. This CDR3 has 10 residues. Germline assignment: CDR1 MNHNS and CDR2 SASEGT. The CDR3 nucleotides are TGTGCCAGCTATTCCCAGCGGCAGTACTTC. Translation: CASYSQRQYF.

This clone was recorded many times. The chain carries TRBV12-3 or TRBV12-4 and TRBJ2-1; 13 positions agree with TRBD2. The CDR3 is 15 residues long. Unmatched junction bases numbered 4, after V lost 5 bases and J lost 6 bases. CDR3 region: CASSPGTSGTNEQFF. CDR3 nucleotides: TGTGCCAGCAGTCCAGGGACTAGCGGGACCAATGAGCAGTTCTTC.

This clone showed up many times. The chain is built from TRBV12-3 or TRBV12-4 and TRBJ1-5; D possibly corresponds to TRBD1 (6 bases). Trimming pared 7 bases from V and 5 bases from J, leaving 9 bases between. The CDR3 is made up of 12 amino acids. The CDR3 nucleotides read TGTGCCAGCACCCAGGGGTATCAGCCCCAGCATTTT. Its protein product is CASTQGYQPQHF.

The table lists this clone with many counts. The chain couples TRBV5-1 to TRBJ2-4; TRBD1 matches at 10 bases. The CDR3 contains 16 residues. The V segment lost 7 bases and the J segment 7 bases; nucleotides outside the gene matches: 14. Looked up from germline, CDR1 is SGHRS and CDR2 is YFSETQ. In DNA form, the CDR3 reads TGCGCCAGCCGGTCCGGGACAGGGGCTCTTGCGAACATTCAGTACTTC. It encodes CASRSGTGALANIQYF.

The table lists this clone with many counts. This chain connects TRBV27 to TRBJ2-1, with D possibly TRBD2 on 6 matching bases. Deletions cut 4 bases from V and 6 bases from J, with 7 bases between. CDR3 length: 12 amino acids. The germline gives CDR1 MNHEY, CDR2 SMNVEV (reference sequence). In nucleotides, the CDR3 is TGTGCCAGCAGTTCGACTAGCAATGAGCAGTTCTTC. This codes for CASSSTSNEQFF.

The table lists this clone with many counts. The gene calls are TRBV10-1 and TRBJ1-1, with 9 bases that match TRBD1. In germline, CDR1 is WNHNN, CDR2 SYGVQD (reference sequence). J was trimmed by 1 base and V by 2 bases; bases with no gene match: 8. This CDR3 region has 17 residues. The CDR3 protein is CASSEPLTGGRNTEAFF. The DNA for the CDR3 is TGCGCCAGCAGTGAGCCCCTAACAGGGGGCCGGAACACTGAAGCTTTCTTT.